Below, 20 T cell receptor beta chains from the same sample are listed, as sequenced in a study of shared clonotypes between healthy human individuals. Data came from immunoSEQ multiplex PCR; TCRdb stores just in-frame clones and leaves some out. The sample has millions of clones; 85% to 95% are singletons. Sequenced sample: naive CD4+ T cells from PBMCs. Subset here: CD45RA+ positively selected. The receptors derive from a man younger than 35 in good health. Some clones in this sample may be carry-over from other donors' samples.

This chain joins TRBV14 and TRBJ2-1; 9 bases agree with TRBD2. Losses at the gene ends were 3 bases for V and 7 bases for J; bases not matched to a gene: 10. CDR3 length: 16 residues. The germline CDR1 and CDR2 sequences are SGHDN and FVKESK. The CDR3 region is CASSQRGLAGRNEQFF. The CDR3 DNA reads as TGTGCCAGCAGCCAGAGGGGGCTAGCGGGGAGGAATGAGCAGTTCTTC.

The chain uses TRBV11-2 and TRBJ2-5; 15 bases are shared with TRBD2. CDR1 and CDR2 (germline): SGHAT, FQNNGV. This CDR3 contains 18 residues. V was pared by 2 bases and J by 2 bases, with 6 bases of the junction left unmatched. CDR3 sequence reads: CASSLFGTSGGSQETQYF. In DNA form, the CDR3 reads TGTGCCAGCAGCTTATTTGGGACTAGCGGGGGGTCACAAGAGACCCAGTACTTC. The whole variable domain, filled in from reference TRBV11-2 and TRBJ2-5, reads EAGVAQSPRYKIIEKRQSVAFWCNPISGHATLYWYQQILGQGPKLLIQFQNNGVVDDSQLPKDRFSAERLKGVDSTLKIQPAKLEDSAVYLCASSLFGTSGGSQETQYFGPGTRLLVL.

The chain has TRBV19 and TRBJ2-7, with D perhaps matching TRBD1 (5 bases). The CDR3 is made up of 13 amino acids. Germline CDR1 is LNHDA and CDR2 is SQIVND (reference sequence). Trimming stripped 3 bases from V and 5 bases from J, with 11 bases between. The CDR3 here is CASSIKGLDEQYF. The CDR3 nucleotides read TGTGCCAGTAGTATCAAGGGGTTGGACGAGCAGTACTTC.

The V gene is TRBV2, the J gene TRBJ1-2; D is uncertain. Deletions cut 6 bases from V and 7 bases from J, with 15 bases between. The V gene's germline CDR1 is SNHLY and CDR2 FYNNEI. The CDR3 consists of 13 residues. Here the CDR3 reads CASRQQPSSGYTF. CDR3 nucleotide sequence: TGTGCCAGCAGACAACAACCCAGTAGTGGCTACACCTTC.

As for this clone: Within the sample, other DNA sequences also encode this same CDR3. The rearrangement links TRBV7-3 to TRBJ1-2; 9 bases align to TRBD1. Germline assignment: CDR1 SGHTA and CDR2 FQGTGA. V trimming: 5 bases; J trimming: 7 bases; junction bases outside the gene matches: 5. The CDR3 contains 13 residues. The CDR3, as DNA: TGTGCCAGCAGCCCGACAGGGGGGGCTGGCTACACCTTC. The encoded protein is CASSPTGGAGYTF.

The chain's CDR3 is CASTRSLQGAEQYF. CDR3 DNA sequence: TGCGCCAGCACGAGATCACTACAGGGGGCCGAGCAGTACTTC. J is TRBJ2-7 and V is TRBV5-1, with 9 bases fitting TRBD1. CDR1 and CDR2 (germline): SGHRS, YFSETQ. V shed 6 bases and J 6 bases; nucleotides not matched to a gene: 10. The CDR3 consists of 14 residues.

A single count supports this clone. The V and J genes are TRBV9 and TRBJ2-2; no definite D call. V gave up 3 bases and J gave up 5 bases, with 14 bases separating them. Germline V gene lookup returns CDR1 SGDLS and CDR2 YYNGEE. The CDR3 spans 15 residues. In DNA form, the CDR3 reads TGTGCCAGCAGCGAAAGACCTTACGGGACCGGGGAGCTGTTTTTT. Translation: CASSERPYGTGELFF.

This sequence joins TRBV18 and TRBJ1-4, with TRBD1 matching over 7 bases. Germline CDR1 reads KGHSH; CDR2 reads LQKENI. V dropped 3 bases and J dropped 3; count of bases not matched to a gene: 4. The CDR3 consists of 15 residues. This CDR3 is CASSPVQGANEKLFF. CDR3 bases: TGTGCCAGCTCACCTGTGCAGGGGGCTAATGAAAAACTGTTTTTT.

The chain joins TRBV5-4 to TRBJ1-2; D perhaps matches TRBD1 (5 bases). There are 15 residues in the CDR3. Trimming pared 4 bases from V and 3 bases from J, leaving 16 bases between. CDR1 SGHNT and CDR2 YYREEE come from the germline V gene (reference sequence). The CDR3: CASSLAGGGDYGYTF. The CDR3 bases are TGTGCCAGCAGCCTGGCGGGGGGAGGTGACTATGGCTACACCTTC.

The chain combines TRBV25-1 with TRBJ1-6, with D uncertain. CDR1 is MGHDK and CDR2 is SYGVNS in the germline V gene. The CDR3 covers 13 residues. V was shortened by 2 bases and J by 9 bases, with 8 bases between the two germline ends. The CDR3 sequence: CASSERWGSPLHF. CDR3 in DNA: TGTGCCAGCAGTGAAAGATGGGGTTCACCCCTCCACTTT.

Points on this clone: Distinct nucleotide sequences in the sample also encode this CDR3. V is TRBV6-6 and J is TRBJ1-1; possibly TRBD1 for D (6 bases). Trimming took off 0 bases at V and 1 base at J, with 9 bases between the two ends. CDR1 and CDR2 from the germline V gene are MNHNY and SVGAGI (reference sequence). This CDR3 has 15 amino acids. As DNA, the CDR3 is TGTGCCAGCAGTTACTCGGGAGGGGGGAACACTGAAGCTTTCTTT. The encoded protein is CASSYSGGGNTEAFF.

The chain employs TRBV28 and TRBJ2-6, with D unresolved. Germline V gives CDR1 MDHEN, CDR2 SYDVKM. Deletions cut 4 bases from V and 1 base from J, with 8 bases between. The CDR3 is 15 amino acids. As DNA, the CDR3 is TGTGCCAGCAGTTCGGCCTTGTCTGGGGCCAACGTCCTGACTTTC. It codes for CASSSALSGANVLTF. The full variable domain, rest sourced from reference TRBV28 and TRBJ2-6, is DVKVTQSSRYLVKRTGEKVFLECVQDMDHENMFWYRQDPGLGLRLIYFSYDVKMKEKGDIPEGYSVSREKKERFSLILESASTNQTSMYLCASSSALSGANVLTFGAGSRLTVL.

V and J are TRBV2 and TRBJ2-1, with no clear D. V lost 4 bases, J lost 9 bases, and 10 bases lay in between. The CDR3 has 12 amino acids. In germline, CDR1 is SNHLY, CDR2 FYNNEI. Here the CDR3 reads CASSVSAFEQFF. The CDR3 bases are TGTGCCAGCAGTGTTTCGGCTTTTGAGCAGTTCTTC.

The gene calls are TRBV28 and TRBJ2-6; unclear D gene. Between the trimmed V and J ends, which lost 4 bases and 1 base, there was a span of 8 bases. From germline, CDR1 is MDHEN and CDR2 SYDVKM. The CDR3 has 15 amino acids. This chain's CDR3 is CASSSSASGANVLTF. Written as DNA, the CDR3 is TGTGCCAGCAGTTCCTCCGCTTCTGGGGCCAACGTCCTGACTTTC.

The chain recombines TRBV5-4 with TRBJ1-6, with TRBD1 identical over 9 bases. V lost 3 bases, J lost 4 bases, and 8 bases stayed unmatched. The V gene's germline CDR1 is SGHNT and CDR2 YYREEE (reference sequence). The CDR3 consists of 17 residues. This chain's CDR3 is CASSSGQGGVYNSPLHF. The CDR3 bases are TGTGCCAGCAGCTCGGGACAGGGTGGGGTGTATAATTCACCCCTCCACTTT. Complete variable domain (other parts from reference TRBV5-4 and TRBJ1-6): ETGVTQSPTHLIKTRGQQVTLRCSSQSGHNTVSWYQQALGQGPQFIFQYYREEENGRGNFPPRFSGLQFPNYSSELNVNALELDDSALYLCASSSGQGGVYNSPLHFGNGTRLTVT.

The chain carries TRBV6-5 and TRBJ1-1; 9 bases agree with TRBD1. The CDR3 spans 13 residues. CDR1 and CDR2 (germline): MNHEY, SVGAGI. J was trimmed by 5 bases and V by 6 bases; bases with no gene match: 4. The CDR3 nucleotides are TGTGCCAGCAGCGGGACAGGGAGGACTGAAGCTTTCTTT. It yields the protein CASSGTGRTEAFF.

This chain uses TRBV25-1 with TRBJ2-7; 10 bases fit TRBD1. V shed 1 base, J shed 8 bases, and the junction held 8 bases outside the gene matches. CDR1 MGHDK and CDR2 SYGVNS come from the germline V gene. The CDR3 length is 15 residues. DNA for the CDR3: TGTGCCAGCAGTGAATCTCGGGACAGGGGATTCAAGCAGTACTTC. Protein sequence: CASSESRDRGFKQYF.

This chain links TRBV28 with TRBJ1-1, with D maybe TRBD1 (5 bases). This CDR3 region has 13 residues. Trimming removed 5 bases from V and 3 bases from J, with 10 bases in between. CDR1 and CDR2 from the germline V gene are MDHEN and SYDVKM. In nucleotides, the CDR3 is TGTGCCAGCAGTCAGCCACAGGACACTGAAGCTTTCTTT. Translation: CASSQPQDTEAFF.

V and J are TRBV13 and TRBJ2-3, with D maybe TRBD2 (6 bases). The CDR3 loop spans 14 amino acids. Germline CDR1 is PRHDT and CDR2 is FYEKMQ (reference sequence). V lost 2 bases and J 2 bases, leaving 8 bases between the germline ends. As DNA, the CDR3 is TGTGCCAGCAGCTTATTACTAGCCACAGATACGCAGTATTTT. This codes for CASSLLLATDTQYF.

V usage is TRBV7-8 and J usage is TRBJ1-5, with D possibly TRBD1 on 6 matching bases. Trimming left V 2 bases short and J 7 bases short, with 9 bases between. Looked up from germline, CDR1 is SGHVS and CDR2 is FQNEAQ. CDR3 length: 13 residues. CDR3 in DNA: TGTGCCAGCAGCTTACGGAGGGGGCAGCCCCAGCATTTT. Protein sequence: CASSLRRGQPQHF.